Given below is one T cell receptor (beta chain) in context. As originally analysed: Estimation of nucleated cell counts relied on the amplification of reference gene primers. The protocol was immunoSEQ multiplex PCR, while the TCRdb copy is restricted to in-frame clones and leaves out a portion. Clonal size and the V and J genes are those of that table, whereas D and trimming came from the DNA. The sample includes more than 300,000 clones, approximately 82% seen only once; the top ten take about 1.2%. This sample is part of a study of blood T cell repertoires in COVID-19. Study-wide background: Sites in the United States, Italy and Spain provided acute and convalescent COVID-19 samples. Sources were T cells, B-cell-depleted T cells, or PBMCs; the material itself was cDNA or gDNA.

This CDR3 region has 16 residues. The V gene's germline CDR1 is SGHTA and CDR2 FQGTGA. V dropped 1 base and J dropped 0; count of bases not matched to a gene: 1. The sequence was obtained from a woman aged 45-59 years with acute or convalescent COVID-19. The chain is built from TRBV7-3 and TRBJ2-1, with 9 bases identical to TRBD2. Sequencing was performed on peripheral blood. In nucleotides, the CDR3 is TGTGCCAGCAGCTTAATTAGCGGGAGCTCCTACAATGAGCAGTTCTTC. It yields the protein CASSLISGSSYNEQFF. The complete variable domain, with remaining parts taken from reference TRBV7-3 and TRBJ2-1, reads GAGVSQTPSNKVTEKGKYVELRCDPISGHTALYWYRQSLGQGPEFLIYFQGTGAADDSGLPNDRFFAVRPEGSVSTLKIQRTERGDSAVYLCASSLISGSSYNEQFFGPGTRLTVL.